This T cell receptor (beta chain) was documented in a study of beta chain features in type 1 diabetes. Overall study: The examined sorted cells totaled fewer than 140 million across samples.

As concerns this clone: The antigen is undetermined.

Expressed TCRB transcripts were sequenced because the entire RNA isolate underwent reverse transcription. Regulatory, naive and central memory T cell samples averaged approximately 3.8 million reads. Sequencing used immunoSEQ multiplex PCR; TCRdb keeps in-frame clones, though not all of them. The sample includes 630,000 or so clones, around 15% of them seen just once. The CDR3 consists of 11 residues. Germline V gene sequence: CDR1 SGHRS, CDR2 YFSETQ. Trimming took 6 bases from V and 1 from J, leaving 4 bases between them. Purity exceeding 95% was reached by all sorted populations. Study-wide findings and caveats: An over-representation of cells with high TCR expression could result from cDNA sequencing. TCRB CDR3 length was moderately but significantly reduced in all four CD4+ subsets of Type 1 diabetes patients.

Sequencing input: naive CD4+ T cells from blood. The V call is TRBV5-1, the J call TRBJ2-5, with no clear D. This clonotype was obtained from a man aged 18 to 30 with type 1 diabetes. CDR3 loop: CASTAQETQYF. The CDR3 DNA reads as TGCGCCAGCACCGCCCAAGAGACCCAGTACTTC.